This entry describes one TCR beta chain. This clonotype was picked up many times. Its antigen specificity is not known. It has no much larger one-base neighbor in the sample; base qualities were not kept. Systemically healthy Caucasian individuals from Russia, around 38 in total and aged roughly 6 to 100 years, were included as donors. Around 9.8 milliliters of peripheral blood were collected from each donor into EDTA-treated Vacutainer tubes. Ficoll-Paque density-gradient centrifugation was used to isolate PBMCs, with at least 6.5 million per sample. Trizol reagent was used to extract total RNA from the PBMCs, yielding at least 6 micrograms per sample. The percentages of naive CD45RAhigh/CD27high T cells were determined by flow cytometry on a PBMC aliquot from every donor. From its cysteine to its phenylalanine, the CDR3 spans 14 amino acids. Only the CDR3 DNA stays, 42 bases, in frame from base 1. The germline V gene (reference sequence) sets CDR1 to DFQATT and CDR2 to SNEGSKA. V and J are trimmed by 0 bases and 4 bases, and the gene matches miss 3 bases of the junction.

The library relied on 5' RACE. These reads were obtained on an Illumina HiSeq 2500. A second roughly 7 to 11 cycle PCR used a sample-barcoded 5' primer and a J-beta primer mix. A template-switch 5' adaptor carrying 12 random nucleotides introduced a unique molecular identifier onto each TCR beta cDNA molecule. Each sample yielded at least 2.5 million CDR3-containing paired-end reads. All of the RNA was converted into first-strand cDNA using the Mint cDNA synthesis kit, with a TRBC-specific oligonucleotide serving as the primer. Following uracil-DNA glycosylase treatment, a first 18-cycle PCR with universal primers M1SS and BC2_uni_R was performed on all cDNA. The original pipeline was this. Normalization of each sample was performed by random selection of 1 million high-quality reads, each carrying a distinct molecular identifier. Reads with shared molecular identifiers were discarded instead of being binned into consensus sequences. MiTCR, with a Q25 quality threshold and the strictest error-elimination algorithm, was used for CDR3 identification, clonotype clustering and error correction. A nonparametric unseen species model with Euler transformation was used to estimate a lower bound on total TCR beta diversity. The public reads were quality trimmed at Q25 with fastp and then assembled into clones with MiXCR by TCRdb, keeping productive beta chains. Identical CDR3 proteins give one entry, which carries the most common genes and DNA. In this record, the V and J calls reflect TCRdb's handling and not the investigators' own analysis. For this sample there are about 930,000 distinct CDR3 sequences; about 27% appear just once. 10% of the sample is taken by the ten largest.

The data originate from a study of blood T cells in healthy people across ages (dated by TCRdb to between 2015 and 2017). Concerning the study at large: In model experiments, roughly one uniquely barcoded TCR beta cDNA molecule per two T cells was captured by template switching. The donors were split into four age groups: young (average 16 years), middle-aged (39), aged (approximately 59) and long-lived (approximately 80). The study measured age-related changes in TCR beta repertoire diversity using deep sequencing normalized with unique cDNA molecular identifiers. Using the same blood draw, the study looked at two additional independent replicas of 1 million unique cDNA reads for two donors, one aged 18 to 30 and the other aged 80 or older. Study-wide conclusions, independent of this receptor: Compared with the aged group, more naive CD4+ T cells, fewer expanded clones and increased TCR diversity were shown by the long-lived group, suggesting age selection. The percentage of naive T cells measured by flow cytometry correlated strongly with observed TCR beta diversity. Estimates of total diversity based on one million sequenced T cells were considered lower bounds and underestimates. Bulk unsorted PBMC profiling prevented conclusive comparison of naive and antigen-experienced compartments. As age increased, observed TCR beta diversity per million T cells dropped in a roughly linear way, and a significant reduction was already evident by age 40. Because the CMV infection status of the donors was unknown, age-related changes in expanded clonotypes may potentially have been confounded.

This sample also belongs to another study, concerning T cells of mothers and their children. Looking at the second paper: Donors were nine systemically healthy Caucasian individuals: three mothers and their six children. cDNA synthesis consumed the entire amount of extracted RNA, loaded at around 1.5 ug RNA in each 15 ul reaction. Sample barcodes and 2-4 random nucleotides were added via the M1S primer in the second PCR. Each mother yielded over 10 million TCR beta CDR3 reads and each child roughly 3 million reads. Thymic selection shapes the output of TCR recombination in a similar way in related and unrelated pairs, and inherited differences have a minor effect. Normalized repertoire overlap was always slightly but never significantly higher in related than unrelated mother-child pairs. No persistent microchimeric T cell clones were detected, at a sensitivity of 90 to 100 clones per million clonotypes. To look for features that set related mother-child pairs apart from unrelated individuals, the researchers ran deep NGS to compare the TCR beta repertoires of mothers and children. On average, the children were roughly 11 +/- 4 years old, while the mothers were 40 +/- 4 years old. After adapter ligation with NEBNext reagents, the libraries were sequenced on Illumina HiSeq 2000 with 100+100 nt paired-end reads. To prevent cross-contamination, the mother and child libraries were prepared a month apart and were sequenced in separate runs. For each donor, between about 500,000 and 2,100,000 distinct TCR beta clonotypes were identified. Naive TCR beta clonotypes were estimated from low-frequency clonotypes matched to each donor's FACS-determined naive share, without sorting.

The receptor's source is a woman in her 40s in good health. Input material: blood. The chain is made from TRBV20-1 and TRBJ1-5; the central 7 bases match TRBD1. The DNA reads TGCAGTGCTAGAGATAACAGGGGAAATCAGCCCCAGCATTTT. Its translation is CSARDNRGNQPQHF.